This T cell receptor (beta chain) is drawn from a study of blood T cell repertoires in COVID-19. The overall study: Samples came from the United States, Italy and Spain, spanning acute and convalescent COVID-19.

The V and J ends lost 4 bases and 4 bases, in that order; junction bases with no gene match: 1. This CDR3 is 13 amino acids long. CDR1 is SGDLS and CDR2 is YYNGEE in the germline V gene. Generated by immunoSEQ multiplex PCR, the TCRdb table keeps only in-frame clones and is missing some. The profile shows about 90,000 clones, about two thirds of them singletons. The receptor's source is a woman of 80 years or more with acute or convalescent COVID-19. Specimen: peripheral blood. This chain connects TRBV9 to TRBJ2-1, with 8 bases identical to TRBD2. CDR3 nucleotide sequence: TGTGCCAGCAGCAGCGGGGGTTACAATGAGCAGTTCTTC. Amino acid sequence: CASSSGGYNEQFF. The full variable domain, in which reference TRBV9 and TRBJ2-1 provide the parts outside the CDR3, is DSGVTQTPKHLITATGQRVTLRCSPRSGDLSVYWYQQSLDQGLQFLIQYYNGEERAKGNILERFSAQQFPDLHSELNLSSLELGDSALYFCASSSGGYNEQFFGPGTRLTVL.